One sample yielded the 19 T cell receptor beta chains listed below, sequenced in a study of blood T cell repertoires in COVID-19. TCRdb's copy holds only in-frame clones and misses some; the assay was immunoSEQ multiplex PCR. Of under 350,000 clones in the sample, approximately 90% were seen once. Sequenced input: peripheral blood. These receptor sequences come from a man in his forties with acute or convalescent COVID-19.

The chain combines TRBV10-2 with TRBJ2-7; the match to TRBD1 covers 8 bases. The V segment lost 4 bases and the J segment 3 bases; nucleotides outside the gene matches: 5. This CDR3 is 14 amino acids long. In germline, CDR1 is WSHSY, CDR2 SAAADI. CDR3 residues: CASSGQGAVYEQYF. As DNA, the CDR3 is TGCGCCAGCAGTGGTCAGGGGGCAGTCTACGAGCAGTACTTC.

V is TRBV19 and J is TRBJ1-4; maybe TRBD1 (5 bases). The CDR3 runs to 14 residues. The V and J ends lost 10 bases and 5 bases respectively, with 17 bases between them. CDR1 and CDR2 from the germline V gene are LNHDA and SQIVND (reference sequence). This CDR3 is CATLSVGGNEKLFF. Written as DNA, the CDR3 is TGTGCCACCCTCTCCGTCGGGGGAAATGAAAAACTGTTTTTT.

This chain joins TRBV5-1 and TRBJ1-2, with TRBD1 as a possible D gene (6 bases). V dropped 3 bases and J dropped 4 bases, with 19 bases sitting between them. This CDR3 is built from 16 residues. Germline V lookup: CDR1 SGHRS, CDR2 YFSETQ. The CDR3: CASSYFPGEKGYGYTF. In nucleotides, the CDR3 is TGCGCCAGCAGCTATTTTCCAGGGGAAAAGGGCTATGGCTACACCTTC.

This clone came up a few times. The chain carries TRBV29-1 and TRBJ1-1; 8 bases agree with TRBD1. The J segment lost 3 bases and the V segment lost 2 bases, leaving 5 bases of the junction unmatched. Per the germline V gene, CDR1 is SQVTM and CDR2 is ANQGSEA. This CDR3 comprises 14 residues. Here the CDR3 reads CSVEQGARDTEAFF. The CDR3 DNA is TGCAGCGTTGAACAGGGGGCGAGGGACACTGAAGCTTTCTTT.

CDR3 in DNA: TGCAGCGCCATCGACAGGGCCGGTAATGAAAAACTGTTTTTT. It yields the protein CSAIDRAGNEKLFF. The V call is TRBV29-1, the J call TRBJ1-4; 7 nucleotides line up with TRBD1. CDR1 is SQVTM and CDR2 is ANQGSEA in the germline V gene. The CDR3 has 14 amino acids. V was clipped by 7 bases and J by 4 bases; unmatched bases: 9.

V usage is TRBV3-1 (or the pseudogene TRBV3-2) and J usage is TRBJ1-6; TRBD1 might be the D (5 bases). V dropped 6 bases and J dropped 8 bases, with 8 bases sitting between them. The CDR3 consists of 12 residues. The V gene's germline CDR1 is LGHDT and CDR2 YNNKEL (reference sequence). The CDR3 sequence is CASRFRDSPLHF. The CDR3 nucleotides are TGTGCCAGCAGGTTCAGGGATTCACCCCTCCACTTT.

The chain is built from TRBV27 and TRBJ2-4, with a possible D match to TRBD1 (6 bases). This CDR3 comprises 16 residues. With 3 bases removed from V and 0 bases from J, the gap between germline ends came to 12 bases. Germline-derived CDR1 and CDR2 are MNHEY and SMNVEV (reference sequence). The chain's CDR3 is CASSFRGQLAKNIQYF. CDR3 coding DNA: TGTGCCAGCAGTTTTAGAGGACAGTTAGCCAAAAACATTCAGTACTTC.

The rearrangement uses TRBV2 and TRBJ1-2; 11 nucleotides align to TRBD1. The ends lost 5 bases at V and 4 bases at J; junction bases unmatched: 3. The germline V gene has CDR1 SNHLY and CDR2 FYNNEI. The CDR3 runs to 14 residues. CDR3 in DNA: TGTGCCAGCAGTTTAGGACAGGGGGCCTATGGCTACACCTTC. Its translation: CASSLGQGAYGYTF.

The chain employs TRBV19 and TRBJ1-4; 8 bases match TRBD1. The CDR3 covers 14 residues. Per germline, CDR1 LNHDA and CDR2 SQIVND (reference sequence). V gave up 5 bases and J gave up 11 bases; unmatched junction bases: 10. The DNA for the CDR3 is TGTGCCAGTAGTGTGGACAGGGAGATTCGGAAACTGTTTTTT. Encoded protein: CASSVDREIRKLFF.

V gene TRBV18 combines with J gene TRBJ1-4; D gene unclear. The V gene's germline CDR1 is KGHSH and CDR2 LQKENI. The CDR3 extends over 12 amino acids. Trimming cost V 4 bases and J 5 bases, with 5 bases left between them. The chain's CDR3 is CASSLQNEKLFF. The CDR3 DNA reads TGTGCCAGCTCACTCCAGAATGAAAAACTGTTTTTT.

V usage is TRBV5-1 and J usage is TRBJ1-6; D remains unclear. V gave up 2 bases and J gave up 3 bases, with 3 bases separating them. This CDR3 is built from 13 residues. The germline CDR1 and CDR2 sequences are SGHRS and YFSETQ. The CDR3 DNA reads as TGCGCCAGCAGCTTCGGCTATAATTCACCCCTCCACTTT. This translates into CASSFGYNSPLHF. Filled out from reference TRBV5-1 and TRBJ1-6, the complete variable domain reads KAGVTQTPRYLIKTRGQQVTLSCSPISGHRSVSWYQQTPGQGLQFLFEYFSETQRNKGNFPGRFSGRQFSNSRSEMNVSTLELGDSALYLCASSFGYNSPLHFGNGTRLTVT.

The chain recombines TRBV18 with TRBJ1-4, with 9 bases aligning to TRBD1. Germline V gene lookup returns CDR1 KGHSH and CDR2 LQKENI. The CDR3 has 18 residues. The V gene end was trimmed by 3 bases and the J gene end by 1 base; junction bases not matched to a gene: 9. CDR3: CASSPGTGRSGTNEKLFF. The CDR3 bases are TGTGCCAGCTCACCTGGGACAGGGAGGTCCGGAACTAATGAAAAACTGTTTTTT.

V is TRBV6-5 and J is TRBJ2-5; tentative D call: TRBD1 (6 bases). V lost 5 bases, J lost 2 bases, and 12 bases lay in between. Germline-derived CDR1 and CDR2 are MNHEY and SVGAGI. The CDR3 length is 14 residues. As DNA, the CDR3 is TGTGCCAGCAGTACCTCAGGGGATCAAGAGACCCAGTACTTC. The encoded protein is CASSTSGDQETQYF.

The chain employs TRBV5-6 and TRBJ1-2; possible D gene TRBD1, 6 bases. Per germline, CDR1 SGHDT and CDR2 YYEEEE. CDR3 length: 14 residues. V gave up 0 bases and J gave up 8 bases, with 14 bases separating them. The CDR3 region is CASSLVQGLGGYTF. As DNA, the CDR3 is TGTGCCAGCAGCTTGGTACAGGGCCTGGGGGGCTACACCTTC.

About this clone: This specimen includes other DNA sequences encoding the same CDR3. The genes are TRBV5-1 and TRBJ2-7, with D perhaps matching TRBD2 (5 bases). The V and J ends lost 0 bases and 1 base respectively, with 8 bases between them. Looked up from germline, CDR1 is SGHRS and CDR2 is YFSETQ. The CDR3 runs 14 residues. The CDR3 region has the DNA TGCGCCAGCAGCTTGGCCGGGGATTCCTACGAGCAGTACTTC. Protein: CASSLAGDSYEQYF.

The chain joins TRBV27 to TRBJ2-1, with a possible D match to TRBD2 (7 bases). From germline, CDR1 is MNHEY and CDR2 SMNVEV (reference sequence). V dropped 7 bases and J dropped 4 bases, with 14 bases sitting between them. The CDR3 covers 14 residues. The CDR3: CASNVAGAYNEQFF. The CDR3 nucleotides read TGTGCCAGCAATGTCGCGGGGGCTTACAATGAGCAGTTCTTC.

This clone came up once. The V gene is TRBV9, the J gene TRBJ2-7, with 12 bases lining up with TRBD2. Trimming removed 4 bases from V and 4 bases from J; junction bases left unmatched: 3. The V gene's germline CDR1 is SGDLS and CDR2 YYNGEE. CDR3 size: 14 residues. CDR3 DNA: TGTGCCAGCAGCCCTAGCGGGGGGGCGTACGAGCAGTACTTC. The encoded protein is CASSPSGGAYEQYF.

The chain has TRBV2 and TRBJ1-2; D is uncertain. This CDR3 spans 14 amino acids. Per germline, CDR1 SNHLY and CDR2 FYNNEI. Trimming removed 0 bases from V and 0 bases from J, with 5 bases in between. Written as DNA, the CDR3 is TGTGCCAGCAGTGAAGCTGAGACTAACTATGGCTACACCTTC. Protein: CASSEAETNYGYTF.

The chain uses TRBV24-1 and TRBJ1-2, with 7 bases fitting TRBD1. V gave up 4 bases and J gave up 6 bases; unmatched junction bases: 7. The CDR3 runs 14 residues. CDR1 and CDR2 from the germline V gene are KGHDR and SFDVKD. The CDR3 region has the DNA TGTGCCACCAGTGACCCGGGACAGTCCCATGGCTACACCTTC. Translation: CATSDPGQSHGYTF.